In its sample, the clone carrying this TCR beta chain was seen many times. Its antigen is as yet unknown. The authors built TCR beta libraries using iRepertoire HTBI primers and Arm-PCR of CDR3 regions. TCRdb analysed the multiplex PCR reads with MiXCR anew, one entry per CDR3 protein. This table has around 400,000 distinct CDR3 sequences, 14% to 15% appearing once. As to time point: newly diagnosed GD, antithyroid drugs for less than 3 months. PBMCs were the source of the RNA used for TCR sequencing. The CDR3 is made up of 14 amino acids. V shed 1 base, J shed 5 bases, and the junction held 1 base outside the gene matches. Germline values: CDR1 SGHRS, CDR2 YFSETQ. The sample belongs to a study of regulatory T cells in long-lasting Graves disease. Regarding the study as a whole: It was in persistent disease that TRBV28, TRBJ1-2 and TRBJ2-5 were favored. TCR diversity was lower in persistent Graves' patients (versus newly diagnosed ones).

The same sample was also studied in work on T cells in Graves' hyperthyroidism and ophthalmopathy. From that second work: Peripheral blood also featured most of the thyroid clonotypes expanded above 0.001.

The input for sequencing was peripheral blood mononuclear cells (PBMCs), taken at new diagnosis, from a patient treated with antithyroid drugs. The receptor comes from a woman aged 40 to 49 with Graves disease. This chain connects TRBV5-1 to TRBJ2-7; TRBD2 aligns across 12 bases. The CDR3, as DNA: TGCGCCAGCAGCTTGACTAGCGGGAGGCACGAGCAGTACTTC. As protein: CASSLTSGRHEQYF. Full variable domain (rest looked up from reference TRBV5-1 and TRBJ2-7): KAGVTQTPRYLIKTRGQQVTLSCSPISGHRSVSWYQQTPGQGLQFLFEYFSETQRNKGNFPGRFSGRQFSNSRSEMNVSTLELGDSALYLCASSLTSGRHEQYFGPGTRLTVT.